Shown below are 16 T cell receptor beta chains from a single sample sequenced in a study of cytomegalovirus exposure and HLA in healthy donors. The PCR had 60 Vbeta and 13 Jbeta primers. Some clones are missing from TCRdb's copy, which holds only in-frame ones; the method was immunoSEQ multiplex PCR. The ten most abundant clones cover around 2.2% of a sample with 110,000 to 150,000 clones. What was sequenced was PBMCs. The receptor source for this set is a woman between 18 and 30 years old in good health and CMV-seronegative.

The chain has TRBV19 and TRBJ1-5, with a tentative D call TRBD1 (6 bases). CDR3 length equals 13 residues. CDR1 is LNHDA, CDR2 SQIVND, per germline (reference sequence). Trimming shortened V by 8 bases and J by 6 bases, and 14 bases separated the two germline ends. CDR3 in DNA: TGTGCCAGTCGGCAGGGAGGGGGTCAGCCCCAGCATTTT. This codes for CASRQGGGQPQHF. The entire variable domain, with the rest obtained from reference TRBV19 and TRBJ1-5, is as follows: DGGITQSPKYLFRKEGQNVTLSCEQNLNHDAMYWYRQDPGQGLRLIYYSQIVNDFQKGDIAEGYSVSREKKESFPLTVTSAQKNPTAFYLCASRQGGGQPQHFGDGTRLSIL.

The rearrangement links TRBV5-1 to TRBJ2-1; weak D call: TRBD2 (5 bases). CDR3 length: 15 residues. The V end lost 2 bases, the J end lost 5 bases, and 14 bases lay between the germline ends. Germline CDR1 and CDR2: SGHRS and YFSETQ. CDR3 bases: TGCGCCAGCAGCTTAGGTCGGACGGGGAACAATGAGCAGTTCTTC. Its protein product is CASSLGRTGNNEQFF. Complete variable domain (other parts from reference TRBV5-1 and TRBJ2-1): KAGVTQTPRYLIKTRGQQVTLSCSPISGHRSVSWYQQTPGQGLQFLFEYFSETQRNKGNFPGRFSGRQFSNSRSEMNVSTLELGDSALYLCASSLGRTGNNEQFFGPGTRLTVL.

This chain joins TRBV2 and TRBJ1-4, with 8 positions matching TRBD1. CDR1 is SNHLY, CDR2 FYNNEI, per germline. CDR3 length: 17 amino acids. V gave up 3 bases and J gave up 4 bases; unmatched junction bases: 10. CDR3 protein: CASSDRGRSGLNEKLFF. The CDR3 nucleotides are TGTGCCAGCAGTGACAGGGGGCGATCTGGACTTAATGAAAAACTGTTTTTT.

The rearrangement links TRBV2 to TRBJ1-5, with 10 bases identical to TRBD1. Germline V CDR1 and CDR2: SNHLY, FYNNEI. After removal of 3 bases from V and 3 bases from J, the junction contained 5 bases not matched to a gene. This CDR3 contains 16 residues. The chain's CDR3 is CASSEGTGVLNQPQHF. The CDR3 coding sequence is TGTGCCAGCAGTGAGGGGACAGGGGTCCTCAATCAGCCCCAGCATTTT.

In DNA, the CDR3 is TGTGCCAGCAGCGTTACTAGTTACAATGAGCAGTTCTTC. Translated: CASSVTSYNEQFF. The V and J genes are TRBV9 and TRBJ2-1; perhaps TRBD2 as D (5 bases). The V and J ends lost 2 bases and 4 bases respectively, with 7 bases between them. The germline gives CDR1 SGDLS, CDR2 YYNGEE. The CDR3 has 13 residues.

CDR3 residues: CASSKSGRNTDTQYF. The CDR3, as DNA: TGCGCCAGCAGCAAAAGCGGGAGAAACACAGATACGCAGTATTTT. The J gene is TRBJ2-3, the V gene TRBV4-3; 8 positions match TRBD2. The V gene's germline CDR1 is LGHNA and CDR2 YSLEER. The CDR3 has 15 residues. The V and J ends lost 5 bases and 2 bases, in that order; junction bases with no gene match: 6.

The J gene is TRBJ2-4, the V gene TRBV5-8, with D maybe TRBD1 (5 bases). Trimming pared 6 bases from V and 6 bases from J, leaving 19 bases between. Per germline, CDR1 SGHTS and CDR2 YDEGEE. CDR3 size: 15 residues. The CDR3 region has the DNA TGTGCCAGCATCCTCTTGGGGCATCAGGGAAACATTCAGTACTTC. It is translated as CASILLGHQGNIQYF.

The V gene is TRBV6-5, the J gene TRBJ1-1; 7 bases map to TRBD1. This CDR3 is built from 11 residues. V shed 6 bases and J 10 bases; nucleotides not matched to a gene: 5. The germline CDR1 and CDR2 sequences are MNHEY and SVGAGI. The CDR3 nucleotides are TGTGCCAGCAGAGGGGACAGTGGAGCTTTCTTT. Amino acid sequence: CASRGDSGAFF.

This chain connects TRBV30 to TRBJ1-5, with D maybe TRBD1 (6 bases). The CDR3 contains 15 residues. CDR1 and CDR2 from the germline V gene are GTSNPN and SVGIG (reference sequence). Between the trimmed V and J ends, which lost 5 bases and 0 bases, there was a span of 14 bases. CDR3 protein: CAWESGHHSNQPQHF. The CDR3 coding sequence is TGTGCCTGGGAATCGGGACACCATAGCAATCAGCCCCAGCATTTT.

The V call is TRBV18, the J call TRBJ2-1; TRBD2 aligns across 10 bases. CDR1 KGHSH and CDR2 LQKENI come from the germline V gene. The CDR3 has 16 amino acids. Trimming at V came to 4 bases and at J to 7 bases, leaving 10 bases not matched to a gene. DNA for the CDR3: TGTGCCAGCTCACAAGAAAGCGGGAGGGCCGTTAATGAGCAGTTCTTC. Amino acids: CASSQESGRAVNEQFF.

This chain links TRBV25-1 with TRBJ2-1; 12 bases align to TRBD2. Germline V gene lookup returns CDR1 MGHDK and CDR2 SYGVNS. After removal of 10 bases from V and 8 bases from J, the junction contained 15 bases not matched to a gene. The CDR3 length is 16 residues. The CDR3 bases are TGTGCCACAGCTAGCGGGAGGGCCAGGGTGTGGGATGAGCAGTTCTTC. This translates into CATASGRARVWDEQFF.

Concerning this clone itself: Given the absence of the conserved phenylalanine or tryptophan at the CDR3 end, a read error is likely. The chain joins TRBV5-1 to TRBJ2-7; TRBD2 matches at 11 bases. Germline CDR1 SGHRS, CDR2 YFSETQ. This CDR3 has 19 amino acids. The V segment lost 4 bases and the J segment 1 base; nucleotides outside the gene matches: 16. The CDR3 sequence: CASSPTGTSGISISYEQYL. CDR3 nucleotides: TGCGCCAGCAGCCCTACCGGGACTAGCGGCATCTCAATTTCCTACGAGCAGTACCTC.

The CDR3 DNA follows: TGTGCCAGCTCACCCCCTAGCGGGAGCTCCGAGCAGTACTTC. This codes for CASSPPSGSSEQYF. The chain couples TRBV18 to TRBJ2-7, with 10 bases aligning to TRBD2. The germline V gene has CDR1 KGHSH and CDR2 LQKENI. Trimming cost V 3 bases and J 6 bases; bases outside gene matches: 5. The CDR3 extends over 14 amino acids.

V usage is TRBV7-2 and J usage is TRBJ2-1, with TRBD1 identical over 7 bases. Trimming removed 4 bases from V and 3 bases from J; junction bases left unmatched: 6. Germline CDR1 is SGHTA and CDR2 is FQGNSA. This CDR3 has 15 residues. In DNA, the CDR3 is TGTGCCAGCAGCTCCCAGGGGGTAGACTACAATGAGCAGTTCTTC. This gives the protein CASSSQGVDYNEQFF.

V is TRBV9 and J is TRBJ1-3; no clear D gene. V gave up 4 bases and J gave up 2 bases, with 13 bases separating them. The CDR3 consists of 15 residues. Germline V gives CDR1 SGDLS, CDR2 YYNGEE. The CDR3 is CASSFTRGAGNTIYF. The CDR3 nucleotides are TGTGCCAGCAGCTTCACCCGGGGAGCTGGAAACACCATATATTTT.

J is TRBJ1-3 and V is TRBV5-6; no definite D call. This CDR3 has 16 residues. The V end was cut by 0 bases, the J end by 4 bases, with 14 bases between. In germline, CDR1 is SGHDT, CDR2 YYEEEE. The CDR3 coding sequence is TGTGCCAGCAGCTTGGGCCTCGGAACTAAAGGAAACACCATATATTTT. Its translation: CASSLGLGTKGNTIYF.